This entry is about one TCR beta chain. Its matching antigen is unknown. The sample comes from a study of beta chain features in type 1 diabetes. Study-level findings and limits: Using cDNA template may skew counts toward highly expressing activated cells.

The CDR3 runs to 16 residues. Germline CDR1 SGHRS, CDR2 YFSETQ. V lost 0 bases and J 8 bases, leaving 18 bases between the germline ends. Each sorted fraction was over 98% pure. Expressed TCRB transcripts got sequenced, as all isolated RNA was reverse transcribed. The assay was immunoSEQ multiplex PCR, and TCRdb's table has in-frame clones only and misses some. This sample yields tens of thousands of clones, of which approximately 32% are seen a single time; 0.45% to 0.55% belongs to the top ten. This clonotype was obtained from a woman aged 18-29 years in good health. The sequencing sample was made of stem cell memory CD4+ T cells from blood. V gene TRBV5-1 combines with J gene TRBJ2-1; possible D gene TRBD1, 6 bases. DNA for the CDR3: TGCGCCAGCAGCTTGGGGACGAGACAGGCAGGCGATGAGCAGTTCTTC. As protein: CASSLGTRQAGDEQFF.